This T cell receptor beta chain was sequenced in a study of blood T cell repertoires in COVID-19. Turning to the study itself: PBMCs, B-cell-depleted T cells, or T cells provided the cDNA or gDNA that made up the material.

Sequenced by immunoSEQ multiplex PCR; TCRdb stores in-frame clones only, minus some. The repertoire holds about 92,000 clones, with approximately 85% as singletons. The CDR3 is made up of 11 amino acids. Germline assignment: CDR1 SQVTM and CDR2 ANQGSEA. The ends were cut back, 5 bases at V and 4 bases at J, with 9 bases in the middle. This TCR was recovered from a human donor in a cohort sampled during active COVID-19. Sequencing input: peripheral blood. V gene TRBV29-1 combines with J gene TRBJ2-7; possibly TRBD2 for D (6 bases). The DNA for the CDR3 is TGCAGCGTTACCGGGAGTTACGAGCAGTACTTC. Translated, it gives CSVTGSYEQYF.